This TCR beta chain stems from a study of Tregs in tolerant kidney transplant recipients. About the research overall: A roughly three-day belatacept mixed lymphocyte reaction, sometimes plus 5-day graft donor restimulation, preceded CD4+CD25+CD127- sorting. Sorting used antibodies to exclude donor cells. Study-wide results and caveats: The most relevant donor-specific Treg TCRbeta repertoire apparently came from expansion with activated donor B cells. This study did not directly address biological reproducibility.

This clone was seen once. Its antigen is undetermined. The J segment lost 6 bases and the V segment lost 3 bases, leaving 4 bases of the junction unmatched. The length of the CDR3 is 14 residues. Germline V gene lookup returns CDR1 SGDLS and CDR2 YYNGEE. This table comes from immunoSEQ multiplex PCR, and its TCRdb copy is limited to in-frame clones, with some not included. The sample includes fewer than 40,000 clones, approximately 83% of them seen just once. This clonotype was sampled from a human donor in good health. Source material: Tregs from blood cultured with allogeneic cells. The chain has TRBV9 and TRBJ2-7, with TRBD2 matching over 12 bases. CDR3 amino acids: CASSGASGGAEQYF. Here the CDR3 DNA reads TGTGCCAGCAGCGGGGCTAGCGGGGGGGCCGAGCAGTACTTC.